A single sample is the source of the 25 T cell receptor beta chains below, sequenced in a study of PD-L1 blockade in urothelial cancer. The protocol was immunoSEQ multiplex PCR, while the TCRdb copy is restricted to in-frame clones and leaves out a portion. The sample yields some 84,000 clones, over 80% seen once. This sample comprised PBMCs, obtained around atezolizumab (anti-PD-L1) treatment. Receptors were obtained from a man in his 70s with urothelial cancer.

V and J are TRBV10-1 and TRBJ2-3; a possible D gene is TRBD2 (6 bases). Germline V gives CDR1 WNHNN, CDR2 SYGVQD (reference sequence). Trimming pared 0 bases from V and 1 base from J, leaving 11 bases between. This CDR3 has 16 residues. This CDR3 is CASSESAGLGTDTQYF. CDR3 sequence (DNA): TGCGCCAGCAGTGAGTCGGCGGGGTTGGGCACAGATACGCAGTATTTT.

This clone was detected many times. This sequence joins TRBV19 and TRBJ1-3, with D perhaps matching TRBD1 (5 bases). Germline CDR1 LNHDA, CDR2 SQIVND (reference sequence). V was shortened by 1 base and J by 5 bases, with 12 bases between the two germline ends. CDR3 length equals 15 residues. CDR3 sequence: CASSIVRQGRNTIYF. In DNA form, the CDR3 reads TGTGCCAGTAGTATAGTGCGGCAGGGTAGAAACACCATATATTTT.

V gene TRBV18 combines with J gene TRBJ1-1; the D is unclear. CDR1 and CDR2 from the germline V gene are KGHSH and LQKENI. This CDR3 has 13 amino acids. Trimming pared 5 bases from V and 2 bases from J, leaving 9 bases between. The CDR3 here is CASSSQQNTEAFF. The CDR3 coding sequence is TGTGCCAGCTCATCTCAACAAAACACTGAAGCTTTCTTT.

V gene TRBV6-1 combines with J gene TRBJ2-7; TRBD1 agrees at 9 bases. The V segment lost 5 bases and the J segment 2 bases; nucleotides outside the gene matches: 4. This CDR3 region has 14 residues. Germline CDR1 and CDR2: MNHNS and SASEGT. In nucleotides, the CDR3 is TGTGCCAGCAGTCGCGGGACAGGGCCCTACGAGCAGTACTTC. Translating gives CASSRGTGPYEQYF.

The chain uses TRBV5-1 and TRBJ2-1; 8 nucleotides agree with TRBD1. CDR1 and CDR2 from the germline V gene are SGHRS and YFSETQ. The CDR3 has 15 residues. The V segment lost 3 bases and the J segment 0 bases; nucleotides outside the gene matches: 2. CDR3 sequence reads: CASSSQGASYNEQFF. The CDR3 DNA reads TGCGCCAGCAGCTCTCAGGGGGCCTCCTACAATGAGCAGTTCTTC.

The chain recombines TRBV5-1 with TRBJ1-4; 9 bases align to TRBD1. From germline, CDR1 is SGHRS and CDR2 YFSETQ. Trimming at V came to 3 bases and at J to 0 bases, leaving 9 bases not matched to a gene. CDR3 size: 18 residues. The CDR3 DNA reads as TGCGCCAGCAGCTGGCGGGACAGGGAGGATGCAACTAATGAAAAACTGTTTTTT. Residues: CASSWRDREDATNEKLFF.

The J gene is TRBJ1-1, the V gene TRBV5-4, with D perhaps TRBD1 (5 bases). Germline lookup yields CDR1 SGHNT and CDR2 YYREEE (reference sequence). CDR3 length equals 14 residues. V lost 4 bases to trimming and J lost 1 base, with 11 bases between them. CDR3 amino acids: CASSIRVANTEAFF. The DNA of the CDR3 is TGTGCCAGCAGCATCAGGGTGGCGAACACTGAAGCTTTCTTT.

The rearrangement joins TRBV5-4 to TRBJ1-2; D gene uncertain. V lost 0 bases to trimming and J lost 4 bases, with 10 bases between them. This CDR3 has 14 amino acids. CDR1 is SGHNT and CDR2 is YYREEE in the germline V gene (reference sequence). Here the CDR3 DNA reads TGTGCCAGCAGCTTGGCGACACGGGGCTATGGCTACACCTTC. This gives the protein CASSLATRGYGYTF.

V is TRBV2 and J is TRBJ2-5, with 12 positions matching TRBD2. Trimming took 8 bases from V and 0 from J; bases not matched to a gene: 7. The CDR3 totals 16 residues. Germline V gene lookup returns CDR1 SNHLY and CDR2 FYNNEI. The CDR3 DNA is TGTGCCAGCCGACTAGCGGGGGCCCCGTACCAAGAGACCCAGTACTTC. Its translation: CASRLAGAPYQETQYF.

This chain uses TRBV19 with TRBJ2-2, with TRBD2 matching over 7 bases. Germline V gives CDR1 LNHDA, CDR2 SQIVND (reference sequence). This CDR3 comprises 15 residues. V lost 9 bases, J lost 3 bases, and 10 bases stayed unmatched. CDR3 residues: CASIGTKGYTGELFF. CDR3 sequence (DNA): TGTGCCAGCATCGGGACTAAAGGATACACCGGGGAGCTGTTTTTT.

V and J are TRBV2 and TRBJ1-5; TRBD1 is a possible D gene (6 bases). Between the trimmed V and J ends, which lost 5 bases and 6 bases, there was a span of 17 bases. The CDR3 runs 15 residues. CDR1 is SNHLY and CDR2 is FYNNEI in the germline V gene. CDR3 region: CASSPLTGPTQPQHF. CDR3 bases: TGTGCCAGCAGTCCGCTGACAGGTCCTACTCAGCCCCAGCATTTT.

The chain has TRBV21-1 and TRBJ2-4; whether TRBD2, the table's D call, matches the DNA was not checked. TRBV21-1 corresponds to a pseudogene. The CDR3 loop spans 18 amino acids. The CDR3 bases are TGTGCCAGCAGCAAAGTGGATAGCGGCTCCGTAGCCAAAAACATTCAGTACTTC. This translates into CASSKVDSGSVAKNIQYF.

The chain is built from TRBV5-8 and TRBJ1-2; 7 bases map to TRBD1. V was clipped by 6 bases and J by 5 bases; unmatched bases: 4. There are 12 residues in the CDR3. The germline gives CDR1 SGHTS, CDR2 YDEGEE. This chain's CDR3 is CASTTGDYGYTF. The CDR3 DNA reads as TGTGCCAGCACCACAGGGGATTATGGCTACACCTTC.

The chain joins TRBV20-1 to TRBJ1-2; maybe TRBD1 (5 bases). The CDR3 runs 11 residues. In germline, CDR1 is DFQATT, CDR2 SNEGSKA (reference sequence). The CDR3 bases are TGCAGGGCATACGGGGGAAATGGCTACACCTTC. Amino acids: CRAYGGNGYTF.

V gene TRBV7-9 combines with J gene TRBJ1-2; 8 bases map to TRBD1. The CDR3 has 15 amino acids. The junction had 11 bases not matched to a gene; V was cut back by 3 bases and J by 8 bases. Germline CDR1 SEHNR, CDR2 FQNEAQ (reference sequence). The CDR3 spells CASSFPDVRGRGYTF. The CDR3 DNA follows: TGTGCCAGCAGCTTCCCAGACGTCAGGGGGCGAGGCTACACCTTC.

The V call is TRBV5-1, the J call TRBJ1-2, with 8 nucleotides matching TRBD1. The V gene's germline CDR1 is SGHRS and CDR2 YFSETQ. V dropped 5 bases and J dropped 7; count of bases not matched to a gene: 1. The CDR3 is 11 residues long. CDR3: CASRQGGGYTF. The DNA of the CDR3 is TGCGCCAGCAGACAGGGGGGTGGCTACACCTTC.

V is TRBV2 and J is TRBJ2-5; 11 positions agree with TRBD1. The J call may be wrong; the DNA end is better matched by TRBJ2-7. Germline V gives CDR1 SNHLY, CDR2 FYNNEI. The CDR3 has 14 amino acids. This CDR3 reads CASTPGQGGYEQYF. CDR3 nucleotides: TGTGCCAGCACCCCGGGACAGGGGGGCTACGAGCAGTACTTC.

This clone was seen more than once but under ten times. This rearrangement joins TRBV29-1 to TRBJ1-1; D is possibly TRBD1 (5 bases). Germline V gene sequence: CDR1 SQVTM, CDR2 ANQGSEA. This CDR3 contains 12 residues. V was shortened by 6 bases and J by 8 bases, with 16 bases between the two germline ends. Here the CDR3 DNA reads TGCAGCGTACAAACGAACAGACAGGAAGCTTTCTTT. This encodes CSVQTNRQEAFF.

This chain connects TRBV21-1 to TRBJ1-1. TRBV21-1 is a known pseudogene. The CDR3 length is 13 residues. For the CDR3, the DNA is TGTGCCAGCCCCCCGCGGGGAGGGACTGAAGCTTTCTTT. Its protein product is CASPPRGGTEAFF.

The CDR3 spells CASSLPGQGAQETQYF. Written as DNA, the CDR3 is TGTGCCAGCAGCTTGCCGGGACAGGGGGCGCAGGAGACCCAGTACTTC. The V and J genes are TRBV5-4 and TRBJ2-5, with 12 positions matching TRBD1. The germline CDR1 and CDR2 sequences are SGHNT and YYREEE (reference sequence). J gave up 5 bases and V 1 base, and 6 bases lay outside the gene matches. This CDR3 contains 16 residues.

V is TRBV6-1 and J is TRBJ2-4; 8 bases line up with TRBD2. Germline CDR1 and CDR2: MNHNS and SASEGT. CDR3 size: 13 residues. With 3 bases clipped from V and 8 bases from J, the junction kept 3 bases outside the gene matches. The CDR3 loop reads CASSDSGKDIQYF. CDR3 DNA sequence: TGTGCCAGCAGTGATAGCGGGAAGGACATTCAGTACTTC.

This clone was detected only a few times. For the CDR3, the DNA is TGTGCCAGCAGTTTATTCGCGGGACAGGGGGCGAGGCAGCCCCAGCATTTT. Translating gives CASSLFAGQGARQPQHF. V gene TRBV28 combines with J gene TRBJ1-5; 12 bases align to TRBD1. CDR1 and CDR2 (germline): MDHEN, SYDVKM. J lost 7 bases, V lost 1 base, and 8 bases had no gene match. The CDR3 loop spans 17 amino acids. Filled out from reference TRBV28 and TRBJ1-5, the complete variable domain reads DVKVTQSSRYLVKRTGEKVFLECVQDMDHENMFWYRQDPGLGLRLIYFSYDVKMKEKGDIPEGYSVSREKKERFSLILESASTNQTSMYLCASSLFAGQGARQPQHFGDGTRLSIL.

The J gene is TRBJ2-1, the V gene TRBV7-8; TRBD2 aligns across 14 bases. The CDR3 totals 15 residues. CDR1 SGHVS and CDR2 FQNEAQ come from the germline V gene. J lost 7 bases, V lost 3 bases, and 2 bases had no gene match. The CDR3 coding sequence is TGTGCCAGCAGCTTGACTAGCGGGAGGGGTAATGAGCAGTTCTTC. It yields the protein CASSLTSGRGNEQFF.

This clone was detected a few times. The chain couples TRBV11-2 to TRBJ1-5; D not certain. V lost 3 bases to trimming and J lost 5 bases, with 14 bases between them. The CDR3 loop spans 15 amino acids. The germline V gene has CDR1 SGHAT and CDR2 FQNNGV. DNA of the CDR3: TGTGCCAGCAGCTTCTCAGGTGGGCCGGATCAGCCCCAGCATTTT. Protein: CASSFSGGPDQPQHF.

This clone was counted many times. This chain connects TRBV10-1 to TRBJ2-3, with a possible D match to TRBD1 (5 bases). Per the germline V gene, CDR1 is WNHNN and CDR2 is SYGVQD (reference sequence). This CDR3 comprises 15 residues. Trimming stripped 7 bases from V and 1 base from J, with 15 bases between. The CDR3 loop reads CASIRQRAGTDTQYF. The DNA for the CDR3 is TGCGCCAGCATTCGACAGAGAGCCGGCACAGATACGCAGTATTTT.